Below are 11 T cell receptor beta chains sequenced from a single sample in a study of blood T cell repertoires in COVID-19. Assay: immunoSEQ multiplex PCR; the TCRdb copy retains only in-frame clones and omits some. Among about 190,000 clones listed, about 85% were seen once. The sequenced material came from peripheral blood. All receptors derive from a man at least 80 years old with COVID-19, enrolled during active disease.

CDR3 sequence reads: CASSQQGGANSPLHF. DNA of the CDR3: TGTGCCAGCAGCCAGCAAGGGGGGGCTAATTCACCCCTCCACTTT. The V call is TRBV3-1 (or the pseudogene TRBV3-2), the J call TRBJ1-6; D might be TRBD1 (6 bases). Germline V gene data show CDR1 as LGHDT and CDR2 as YNNKEL (reference sequence). This CDR3 contains 15 residues. Trimming left V 3 bases short and J 6 bases short, with 12 bases between.

The chain is built from TRBV11-2 and TRBJ1-3; 7 nucleotides align to TRBD1. The CDR3 runs 15 residues. J was trimmed by 0 bases and V by 5 bases; bases with no gene match: 4. CDR1 and CDR2 (germline): SGHAT, FQNNGV. The CDR3 sequence: CASSTSGGSGNTIYF. CDR3 sequence (DNA): TGTGCCAGCAGCACTTCAGGGGGCTCTGGAAACACCATATATTTT.

The CDR3 sequence is CASSLGLAGAGEQFF. The CDR3 DNA is TGTGCCAGCAGCTTGGGACTAGCGGGGGCGGGTGAGCAGTTCTTC. This sequence joins TRBV9 and TRBJ2-1; 14 bases agree with TRBD2. The CDR3 length is 15 residues. CDR1 and CDR2 from the germline V gene are SGDLS and YYNGEE. With V trimmed by 4 bases and J by 9 bases, 6 bases remained unmatched.

The chain uses TRBV2 and TRBJ2-7; D is unclear. There are 15 residues in the CDR3. The V gene's germline CDR1 is SNHLY and CDR2 FYNNEI. V lost 2 bases to trimming and J lost 0 bases, with 11 bases between them. This CDR3 reads CASSELKLNSYEQYF. The CDR3 coding sequence is TGTGCCAGCAGTGAATTGAAGCTTAACTCCTACGAGCAGTACTTC.

The V call is TRBV7-8, the J call TRBJ1-2; D is perhaps TRBD1 (5 bases). The V gene's germline CDR1 is SGHVS and CDR2 FQNEAQ. Trimming removed 5 bases at V and 7 bases at J, with 8 bases between. This CDR3 spans 11 amino acids. DNA of the CDR3: TGTGCCAGCAGCCCAGGGCTTGGCTACACCTTC. It encodes CASSPGLGYTF.

The V call is TRBV7-9, the J call TRBJ1-2; the D gene is possibly TRBD1 (5 bases). Trimming shortened V by 5 bases and J by 4 bases, and 11 bases separated the two germline ends. This CDR3 region has 13 residues. Germline V lookup: CDR1 SEHNR, CDR2 FQNEAQ (reference sequence). CDR3 sequence (DNA): TGTGCCAGCAGCGCCCCCGGGGGCTATGGCTACACCTTC. The encoded protein is CASSAPGGYGYTF.

The chain is built from TRBV5-1 and TRBJ2-7, with a tentative D call TRBD1 (6 bases). The germline V gene has CDR1 SGHRS and CDR2 YFSETQ. The CDR3 extends over 17 amino acids. V was pared by 5 bases and J by 3 bases, with 24 bases between. The CDR3, as DNA: TGCGCCAGCAGTTACCTTACCGGGACAACGGCTCACTACGAGCAGTACTTC. It yields the protein CASSYLTGTTAHYEQYF.

The rearrangement joins TRBV6-2 or TRBV6-3 to TRBJ2-2; tentative D call: TRBD1 (6 bases). V was shortened by 6 bases and J by 0 bases, with 14 bases between the two germline ends. This CDR3 comprises 16 residues. Germline CDR1 reads MNHEY; CDR2 reads SVGEGT. The CDR3 coding sequence is TGTGCCAGCAGCCTCTTCGGGACAACGAACACCGGGGAGCTGTTTTTT. Its protein product is CASSLFGTTNTGELFF.

This rearrangement joins TRBV6-5 to TRBJ1-3, with D hard to call. The V end was cut by 5 bases, the J end by 0 bases, with 8 bases between. The CDR3 runs 14 residues. Germline-derived CDR1 and CDR2 are MNHEY and SVGAGI. The CDR3 is CASSIGSSGNTIYF. The DNA of the CDR3 is TGTGCCAGCAGTATCGGGAGCTCTGGAAACACCATATATTTT.

This chain connects TRBV5-4 to TRBJ1-2; no clear D. The germline V and J ends were trimmed by 1 base and 4 bases, with 11 bases remaining between them. CDR3 length equals 14 residues. Per germline, CDR1 SGHNT and CDR2 YYREEE (reference sequence). The CDR3 DNA follows: TGTGCCAGCAGCTTGATAGAGGGAACCTATGGCTACACCTTC. Translating it yields CASSLIEGTYGYTF.

J is TRBJ1-2 and V is TRBV18; TRBD1 is a possible D gene (6 bases). Trimming pared 3 bases from V and 5 bases from J, leaving 13 bases between. Germline assignment: CDR1 KGHSH and CDR2 LQKENI. CDR3 length: 14 amino acids. The CDR3 reads CASSPGQGQYGYTF. CDR3 nucleotide sequence: TGTGCCAGCTCACCCGGGCAGGGGCAATATGGCTACACCTTC.